One and the same sample provided the 10 T cell receptor beta chains below, sequenced in a study of T cells in women clearing cervical HPV infection. TCRdb's copy holds only in-frame clones and misses some; the assay was immunoSEQ multiplex PCR. The sample table includes roughly 30,000 clones. Input material: blood buffy coat. All receptors derive from a woman aged 18-69 years with a cervical HPV16 infection that either progressed to CIN3+ or cleared (not recorded which).

Worth noting for this clone: The observed sequence ends 3 residues before the CDR3 terminus, with the missing tail filled in from the germline J gene. The chain combines TRBV5-1 with TRBJ2-7, with TRBD2 matching 8 bases. Germline V gene sequence: CDR1 SGHRS, CDR2 YFSETQ. The CDR3 extends over 14 amino acids. Unmatched junction bases numbered 9, after V lost 7 bases and J lost 3 bases. CDR3 sequence: CASRTTGGGYEQYF. CDR3 bases read: TGCGCCAGCCGAACTACGGGAGGGGGCTACGAG.

The CDR3 reads CASSPRQGGTDTQYF. Partial CDR3 DNA: TGCGCCAGCAGCCCACGACAGGGGGGCACAGATACG. This chain connects TRBV4-1 to TRBJ2-3; 9 nucleotides agree with TRBD1. Read sequence stops 3 residues before the CDR3 end, and the germline J gene provides the missing end. CDR1 is MGHRA and CDR2 is YSYEKL in the germline V gene. CDR3 length: 15 residues. After removal of 4 bases from V and 1 base from J, the junction contained 3 bases not matched to a gene.

Worth noting for this clone: The CDR3 end falls 3 residues outside the read, so it is completed with the germline J gene. The rearrangement joins TRBV7-3 to TRBJ2-3, with a tentative D call TRBD1 (6 bases). Germline V gene lookup returns CDR1 SGHTA and CDR2 FQGTGA. V lost 5 bases and J 3 bases, leaving 12 bases between the germline ends. The CDR3 consists of 14 residues. CDR3 DNA, as far as it was read: TGTGCCAGCAGCCCCGGACAGTCAACAGATACG. It translates to CASSPGQSTDT. The full CDR3 sequence reads CASSPGQSTDTQYF. Full variable domain (missing parts from reference TRBV7-3 and TRBJ2-3): GAGVSQTPSNKVTEKGKYVELRCDPISGHTALYWYRQSLGQGPEFLIYFQGTGAADDSGLPNDRFFAVRPEGSVSTLKIQRTERGDSAVYLCASSPGQSTDTQYFGPGTRLTVL.

Note on this clone: Read data end 3 residues before the CDR3 end; the end is taken from the germline J gene. The chain uses TRBV5-5 and TRBJ2-3; D is perhaps TRBD2 (6 bases). CDR1 is SGHKS and CDR2 is YYEKEE in the germline V gene (reference sequence). Trimming cost V 0 bases and J 1 base, with 9 bases left between them. The CDR3 spans 15 residues. CDR3 DNA, as far as it was read: TGTGCCAGCAGCTTGGGCTGGGGGGGCACAGATACG. Translated: CASSLGWGGTDT. In full, the CDR3 is CASSLGWGGTDTQYF.

Points on this clone: Coverage ceases 3 residues before the CDR3 finishes, and the germline J gene fills in the end. J is TRBJ1-4 and V is TRBV5-5; no clear D. The germline V and J ends were trimmed by 2 bases and 1 base, with 3 bases remaining between them. This CDR3 comprises 13 residues. CDR1 is SGHKS, CDR2 YYEKEE, per germline (reference sequence). The CDR3 bases that were read are TGTGCCAGCAGCTTAGGAACTAATGAAAAA. As protein: CASSLGTNEK. The full CDR3 is CASSLGTNEKLFF.

About this clone: Read data end 3 residues before the CDR3 end; the end is taken from the germline J gene. The chain recombines TRBV12-3 or TRBV12-4 with TRBJ2-7, with TRBD2 matching 7 bases. Losses at the gene ends were 3 bases for V and 5 bases for J; bases not matched to a gene: 4. This CDR3 contains 13 residues. The CDR3 bases that were read are TGTGCCAGCAGTTTCAGCGGGATGAACGAG. Encoded protein: CASSFSGMNE. The CDR3 in full is CASSFSGMNEQYF.

To note about this clone: The CDR3 extends 3 residues past the end of the read, so its final part is completed from the germline J gene. This rearrangement joins TRBV5-1 to TRBJ1-1, with a tentative D call TRBD1 (6 bases). CDR1 SGHRS and CDR2 YFSETQ come from the germline V gene. Trimming left V 0 bases short and J 3 bases short, with 12 bases between. This CDR3 is 15 amino acids long. The CDR3 DNA, read in part, is TGCGCCAGCAGCTTGGCCCAGGGGTTGGACACTGAA. Protein sequence: CASSLAQGLDTE. The full-length CDR3 reads as CASSLAQGLDTEAFF. Filled out from reference TRBV5-1 and TRBJ1-1, the complete variable domain reads KAGVTQTPRYLIKTRGQQVTLSCSPISGHRSVSWYQQTPGQGLQFLFEYFSETQRNKGNFPGRFSGRQFSNSRSEMNVSTLELGDSALYLCASSLAQGLDTEAFFGQGTRLTVV.

Regarding this clone: Read coverage stops 3 residues before the CDR3 terminus; the germline J gene supplies the remainder. The chain is built from TRBV4-1 and TRBJ1-1; 9 nucleotides line up with TRBD1. Trimming took 0 bases from V and 4 from J; bases not matched to a gene: 3. Germline V lookup: CDR1 MGHRA, CDR2 YSYEKL. CDR3 size: 15 residues. The sequenced CDR3 bases are TGCGCCAGCAGCCAAGAGTGGACAGGGGCCACTGAA. It specifies CASSQEWTGATE. The complete CDR3 reads CASSQEWTGATEAFF.

To note about this clone: From the germline J gene comes the end of the CDR3, since the read stops 3 residues before it. J is TRBJ2-7 and V is TRBV5-8; 7 bases agree with TRBD1. V trimming: 4 bases; J trimming: 4 bases; junction bases outside the gene matches: 2. The germline gives CDR1 SGHTS, CDR2 YDEGEE. This CDR3 spans 12 amino acids. CDR3 bases read: TGTGCCAGCAGCGGGACAGCATACGAG. Translated: CASSGTAYE. The whole CDR3 sequence reads CASSGTAYEQYF.

Of note for this clone: The CDR3 extends 3 residues past the end of the read, so its final part is completed from the germline J gene. The chain has TRBV19 and TRBJ1-1; 10 bases align to TRBD1. Germline lookup yields CDR1 LNHDA and CDR2 SQIVND (reference sequence). The CDR3 length is 17 residues. J gave up 5 bases and V 4 bases, and 13 bases lay outside the gene matches. CDR3 sequence: CASSKGTGASGRTEAFF. The DNA read from the CDR3 is TGTGCCAGTAGTAAAGGGACAGGGGCGAGTGGTAGGACTGAA.